This T cell receptor (beta chain) comes out of a study of identical twins. Study-level points and caveats: Reduced insertions were recorded for abundant cord blood beta clonotypes, with no such pattern in memory repertoires.

Germline CDR1 reads SGDLS; CDR2 reads YYNGEE. V was pared by 5 bases and J by 6 bases, with 9 bases of the junction left unmatched. The CDR3 length is 14 residues. In its sample, this clonotype was seen a few times. The antigen is not known. One entry per CDR3 protein, called by TCRdb with MiXCR from the 5' RACE reads. The sample contains fewer than 500,000 distinct CDR3 sequences, around an eighth of which appear only once. These data are also associated with another study on yellow fever vaccine responses in identical twins.

The rearrangement uses TRBV9 and TRBJ2-7; 9 bases fit TRBD2. The sample was CD4+ T cells sorted from blood. This receptor was obtained from a woman aged 18-29 years in good health. The CDR3 protein is CASSTSPAGGEQYF. CDR3 nucleotide sequence: TGTGCCAGCAGTACCTCGCCAGCGGGAGGCGAGCAGTACTTC.